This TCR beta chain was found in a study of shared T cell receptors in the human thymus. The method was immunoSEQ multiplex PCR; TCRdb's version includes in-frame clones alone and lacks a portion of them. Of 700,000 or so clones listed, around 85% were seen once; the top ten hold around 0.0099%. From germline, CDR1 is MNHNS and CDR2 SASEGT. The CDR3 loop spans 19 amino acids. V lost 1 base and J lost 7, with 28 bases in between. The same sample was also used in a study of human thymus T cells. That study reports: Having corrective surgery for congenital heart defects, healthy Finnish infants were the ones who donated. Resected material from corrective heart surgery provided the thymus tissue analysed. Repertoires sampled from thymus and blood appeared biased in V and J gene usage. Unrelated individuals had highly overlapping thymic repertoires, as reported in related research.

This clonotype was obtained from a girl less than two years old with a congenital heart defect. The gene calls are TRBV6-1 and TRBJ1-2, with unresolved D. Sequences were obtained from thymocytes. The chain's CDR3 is CASSEGEARSPRVASGYTF. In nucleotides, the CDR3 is TGTGCCAGCAGTGAAGGGGAGGCGCGGTCACCTAGGGTCGCTAGTGGCTACACCTTC.